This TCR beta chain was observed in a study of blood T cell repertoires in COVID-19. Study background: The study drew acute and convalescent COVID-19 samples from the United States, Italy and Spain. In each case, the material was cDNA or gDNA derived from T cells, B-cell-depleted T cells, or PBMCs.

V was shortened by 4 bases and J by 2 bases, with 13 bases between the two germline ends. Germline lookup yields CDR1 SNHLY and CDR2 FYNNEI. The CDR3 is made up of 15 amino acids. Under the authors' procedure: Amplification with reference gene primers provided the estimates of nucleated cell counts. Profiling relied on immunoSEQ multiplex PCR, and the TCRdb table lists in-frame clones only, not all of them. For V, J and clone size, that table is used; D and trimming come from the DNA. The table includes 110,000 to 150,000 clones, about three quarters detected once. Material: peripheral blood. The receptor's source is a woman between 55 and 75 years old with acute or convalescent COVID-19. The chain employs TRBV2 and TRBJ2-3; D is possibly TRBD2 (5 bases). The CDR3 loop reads CASSVEGTFTDTQYF. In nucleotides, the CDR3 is TGTGCCAGCAGTGTCGAGGGAACATTCACAGATACGCAGTATTTT.